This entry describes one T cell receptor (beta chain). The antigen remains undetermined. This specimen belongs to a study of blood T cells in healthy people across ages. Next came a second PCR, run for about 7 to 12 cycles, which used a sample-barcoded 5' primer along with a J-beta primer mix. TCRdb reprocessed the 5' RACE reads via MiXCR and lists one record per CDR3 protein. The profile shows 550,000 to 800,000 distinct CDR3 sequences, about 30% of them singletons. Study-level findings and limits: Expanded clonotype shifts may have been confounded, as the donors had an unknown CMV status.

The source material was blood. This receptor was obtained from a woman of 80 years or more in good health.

CDR3 bases: TGCAGTGGACAGGGGACCGGTGAAGCTTTCTTT. The encoded protein is CSGQGTGEAFF. The V call is TRBV20-1, the J call TRBJ1-1; 8 bases are shared with TRBD1. This CDR3 contains 11 residues. CDR1 DFQATT and CDR2 SNEGSKA come from the germline V gene (reference sequence). The V segment lost 7 bases and the J segment 7 bases; nucleotides outside the gene matches: 5.